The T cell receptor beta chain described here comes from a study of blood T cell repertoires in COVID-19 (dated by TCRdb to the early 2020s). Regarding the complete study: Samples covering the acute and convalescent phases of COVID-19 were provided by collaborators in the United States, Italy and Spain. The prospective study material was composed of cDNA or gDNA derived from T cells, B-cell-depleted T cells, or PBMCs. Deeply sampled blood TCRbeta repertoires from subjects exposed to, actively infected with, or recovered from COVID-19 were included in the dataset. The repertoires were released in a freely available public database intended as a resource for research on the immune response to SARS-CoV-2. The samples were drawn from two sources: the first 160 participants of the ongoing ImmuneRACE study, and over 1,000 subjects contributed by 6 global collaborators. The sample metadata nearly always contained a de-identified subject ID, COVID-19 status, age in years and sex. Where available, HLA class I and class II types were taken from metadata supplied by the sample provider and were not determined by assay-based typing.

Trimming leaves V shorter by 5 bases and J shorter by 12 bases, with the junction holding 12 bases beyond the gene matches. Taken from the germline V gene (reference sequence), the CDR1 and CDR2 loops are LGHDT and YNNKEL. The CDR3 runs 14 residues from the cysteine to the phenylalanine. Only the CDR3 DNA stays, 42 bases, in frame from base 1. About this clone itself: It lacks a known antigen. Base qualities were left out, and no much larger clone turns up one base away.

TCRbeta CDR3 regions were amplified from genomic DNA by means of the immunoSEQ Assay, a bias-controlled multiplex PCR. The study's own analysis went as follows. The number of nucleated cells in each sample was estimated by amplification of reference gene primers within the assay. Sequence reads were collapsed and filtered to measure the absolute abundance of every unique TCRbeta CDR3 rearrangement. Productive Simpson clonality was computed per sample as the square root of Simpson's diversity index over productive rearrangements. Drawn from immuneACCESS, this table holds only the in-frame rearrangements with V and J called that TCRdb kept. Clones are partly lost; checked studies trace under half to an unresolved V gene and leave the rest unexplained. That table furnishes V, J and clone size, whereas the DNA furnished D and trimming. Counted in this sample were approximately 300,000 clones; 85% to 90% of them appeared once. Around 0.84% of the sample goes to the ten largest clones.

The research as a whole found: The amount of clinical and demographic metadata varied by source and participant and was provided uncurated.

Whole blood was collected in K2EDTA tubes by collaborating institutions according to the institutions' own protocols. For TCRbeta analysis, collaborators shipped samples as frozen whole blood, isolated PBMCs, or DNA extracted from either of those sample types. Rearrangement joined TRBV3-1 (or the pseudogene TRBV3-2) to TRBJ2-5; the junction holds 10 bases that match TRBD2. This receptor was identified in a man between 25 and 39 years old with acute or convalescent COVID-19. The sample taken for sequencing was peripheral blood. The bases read TGTGCCAGCAGCTTCCAGGGGGGCCTAGCGGGAGAGTACTTC. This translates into CASSFQGGLAGEYF.